Sequencing of this TCR beta chain was carried out in a study of T cell responses to AZD1222 COVID-19 vaccine. This table comes from immunoSEQ multiplex PCR, and its TCRdb copy is limited to in-frame clones, with some not included. The table records some 140,000 clones, about 88% of them present only once. Trimming took off 1 base at V and 3 bases at J, with 12 bases between the two ends. The CDR3 is 15 residues long. Germline V gene data show CDR1 as MNHEY and CDR2 as SMNVEV (reference sequence). Sequenced material: peripheral blood, taken on day 0 of AZD1222 vaccination. The J gene is TRBJ1-1, the V gene TRBV27, with D unresolved. This clonotype was sampled from an adult in good health. CDR3 sequence (DNA): TGTGCCAGCAGTTTATTCCAGAGAAGTTACACTGAAGCTTTCTTT. As protein: CASSLFQRSYTEAFF.